This TCR beta chain was captured by sequencing in a study of cytomegalovirus exposure and HLA in healthy donors. Looking at the study overall: Of the donors genotyped, about 390 in all, around 77% fell in the Caucasian-associated ancestry cluster.

Comment on this clone: What it binds is not known.

The study's findings and limits: Available immune exposure information was restricted to CMV serostatus only.

The PCR used 60 Vbeta and 13 Jbeta primers. The method was immunoSEQ multiplex PCR; TCRdb's version includes in-frame clones alone and lacks a portion of them. The sample lists about 150,000 clones, roughly 63% occurring once. The V gene lost 4 bases and the J gene lost 5 bases, with 8 bases spanning the gap. This CDR3 has 12 amino acids. The V gene's germline CDR1 is SGHTA and CDR2 FQGNSA. Source material: PBMCs. The sequence was obtained from a woman aged 55-75 years in good health and CMV-seropositive. This chain joins TRBV7-2 and TRBJ2-5; unclear D gene. The CDR3 loop is CASSSLSETQYF. The CDR3 DNA reads TGTGCCAGCAGCTCCCTTAGCGAGACCCAGTACTTC.